This TCR beta chain was sequenced in a study of T cell responses to AZD1222 COVID-19 vaccine. Study-level findings and limits: The study identified only a handful of AZD1222 recipients as seropositive at baseline. No repertoire was sampled before or during the peak T cell response, only after it.

Profiled with immunoSEQ multiplex PCR; TCRdb holds only in-frame clones, not every one. The table includes roughly 100,000 clones, about nine tenths detected once. Points on this clone: No antigen is known for it.

Per the germline V gene, CDR1 is LGHDT and CDR2 is YNNKEL (reference sequence). This CDR3 is 11 amino acids long. V was shortened by 5 bases and J by 5 bases, with 6 bases between the two germline ends. The source is an adult in good health. The gene calls are TRBV3-1 (or the pseudogene TRBV3-2) and TRBJ1-2; D uncertain. The sample consisted of peripheral blood, taken on day 0 of AZD1222 vaccination. The CDR3 region has the DNA TGTGCCAGCAGCTCCGCATATGGCTACACCTTC. Translated: CASSSAYGYTF.